The rows below give T cell receptor beta chains drawn from one sample of a study of blood T cell repertoires in COVID-19. Produced via immunoSEQ multiplex PCR; TCRdb's table is partial and in-frame only. In the table there are fewer than 450,000 clones, more than 85% of which are singletons. Sequencing was performed on PBMCs or T cells enriched from blood (not recorded which). The receptors come from a woman aged 25 to 45 who had recovered from COVID-19. Both conserved end residues are part of each CDR3. A D gene is named only where the DNA matches it firmly. Part of the rows lack a size; the others show once, few, many or a class for expanded clones.

j_gene | d_gene | abundance | v_gene | CDR3aa | CDR3nt
TRBJ1-2 | TRBD1 | - | TRBV7-9 | CASSPRGQGVNYGYTF | TGTGCCAGCAGCCCCCGAGGACAGGGTGTTAACTATGGCTACACCTTC
TRBJ2-7 | - | - | TRBV7-2 | CASSLGGGASYEQYF | TGTGCCAGCAGCTTAGGGGGGGGCGCCTCCTACGAGCAGTACTTC
TRBJ2-5 | TRBD2 | - | TRBV10-2 | CASSETSGTSGGWETQYF | TGCGCCAGCAGTGAGACATCCGGGACTAGCGGGGGTTGGGAGACCCAGTACTTC
TRBJ1-5 | - | - | TRBV28 | CASSPVSGSSNQPQHF | TGTGCCAGCAGCCCCGTCTCGGGGTCCAGCAATCAGCCCCAGCATTTT
TRBJ2-1 | TRBD2 | once | TRBV19 | CASSITGGAYNEQFF | TGTGCCAGTAGTATAACCGGGGGGGCTTACAATGAGCAGTTCTTC
TRBJ1-2 | - | - | TRBV12-3/TRBV12-4 | CASSPGINYGYTF | TGTGCCAGCAGTCCCGGTATAAACTATGGCTACACCTTC
TRBJ1-3 | TRBD1 | - | TRBV15 | CATSRKTGRENTIYF | TGTGCCACCAGCAGAAAGACAGGGCGGGAAAACACCATATATTTT
TRBJ2-5 | - | - | TRBV30 | CAWSARGGIQETQYF | TGTGCCTGGAGTGCCCGGGGCGGGATCCAAGAGACCCAGTACTTC
TRBJ1-4 | - | - | TRBV5-5 | CATPGHKPATNEKLFF | TGTGCCACCCCGGGACATAAACCCGCAACTAATGAAAAACTGTTTTTT
TRBJ2-7 | TRBD1 | - | TRBV27 | CATYRGDEQYF | TGTGCCACTTACAGGGGCGACGAGCAGTACTTC
TRBJ1-5 | - | - | TRBV6-1 | CASSESGWQPQHF | TGTGCCAGCAGTGAATCGGGGTGGCAGCCCCAGCATTTT
TRBJ2-7 | TRBD1 | once | TRBV5-1 | CASSLTGEIYEQYF | TGCGCCAGCAGCTTGACAGGGGAGATCTACGAGCAGTACTTC
TRBJ2-1 | TRBD2 | - | TRBV10-2 | CASRSPGLADNEQFF | TGCGCCAGCAGAAGTCCGGGACTAGCGGACAATGAGCAGTTCTTC
TRBJ1-3 | - | - | TRBV7-9 | CASSLATGTGNTIYF | TGTGCCAGCAGCTTAGCAACGGGGACTGGAAACACCATATATTTT
TRBJ1-3 | - | - | TRBV2 | CASRRLRGAGNTIYF | TGTGCCAGCAGAAGACTTCGGGGAGCCGGAAACACCATATATTTT
TRBJ2-1 | TRBD2 | - | TRBV7-2 | CASSVPSGGANEQFF | TGTGCCAGCAGCGTCCCTAGCGGGGGGGCAAATGAGCAGTTCTTC
TRBJ2-3 | - | - | TRBV7-9 | CASSPRGPDTQYF | TGTGCCAGCAGCCCCCGGGGTCCAGATACGCAGTATTTT
TRBJ2-5 | - | - | TRBV19 | CASGPLTVQETQYF | TGTGCCAGTGGCCCGCTGACAGTCCAAGAGACCCAGTACTTC
TRBJ2-7 | TRBD1 | few | TRBV7-9 | CASSSGQPYEQYF | TGTGCCAGCAGCTCGGGACAGCCCTACGAGCAGTACTTC
TRBJ2-7 | - | - | TRBV11-3 | CASSLGQSYEQYF | TGTGCCAGCAGCTTAGGGCAGTCCTACGAGCAGTACTTC
TRBJ1-6 | TRBD1 | - | TRBV28 | CASSGGTGRSNSPLHF | TGTGCCAGCAGTGGCGGGACAGGGAGAAGTAATTCACCCCTCCACTTT
TRBJ2-7 | TRBD1 | - | TRBV6-6 | CASSDRGSLYEQYF | TGTGCCAGCAGCGACAGGGGGTCCCTCTACGAGCAGTACTTC
TRBJ1-5 | - | - | TRBV10-3 | CAISGAGENQPQHF | TGTGCCATCAGTGGGGCGGGGGAGAATCAGCCCCAGCATTTT
TRBJ2-5 | TRBD1 | - | TRBV10-3 | CAIRTGGQETQYF | TGTGCCATCAGGACAGGGGGCCAAGAGACCCAGTACTTC
TRBJ2-7 | TRBD1 | - | TRBV3-1/TRBV3-2 | CASSDLLGQGTSYEQYF | TGTGCCAGCAGCGACTTACTCGGACAGGGGACTTCCTACGAGCAGTACTTC
TRBJ2-5 | TRBD2 | - | TRBV4-1 | CASSSLGAGGQETQYF | TGCGCCAGCAGCTCGTTGGGGGCGGGGGGGCAGGAGACCCAGTACTTC
TRBJ2-5 | - | - | TRBV11-2 | CASSPGARGKGETQYF | TGTGCCAGCAGCCCCGGAGCCAGGGGTAAGGGAGAGACCCAGTACTTC
TRBJ1-1 | TRBD1 | - | TRBV28 | CASSPGGPSTEAFF | TGTGCCAGCAGTCCAGGGGGGCCGAGCACTGAAGCTTTCTTT
TRBJ2-7 | TRBD1 | - | TRBV4-3 | CASSQDTTGATPSEQYF | TGCGCCAGCAGCCAAGATACTACAGGGGCGACACCTTCCGAGCAGTACTTC